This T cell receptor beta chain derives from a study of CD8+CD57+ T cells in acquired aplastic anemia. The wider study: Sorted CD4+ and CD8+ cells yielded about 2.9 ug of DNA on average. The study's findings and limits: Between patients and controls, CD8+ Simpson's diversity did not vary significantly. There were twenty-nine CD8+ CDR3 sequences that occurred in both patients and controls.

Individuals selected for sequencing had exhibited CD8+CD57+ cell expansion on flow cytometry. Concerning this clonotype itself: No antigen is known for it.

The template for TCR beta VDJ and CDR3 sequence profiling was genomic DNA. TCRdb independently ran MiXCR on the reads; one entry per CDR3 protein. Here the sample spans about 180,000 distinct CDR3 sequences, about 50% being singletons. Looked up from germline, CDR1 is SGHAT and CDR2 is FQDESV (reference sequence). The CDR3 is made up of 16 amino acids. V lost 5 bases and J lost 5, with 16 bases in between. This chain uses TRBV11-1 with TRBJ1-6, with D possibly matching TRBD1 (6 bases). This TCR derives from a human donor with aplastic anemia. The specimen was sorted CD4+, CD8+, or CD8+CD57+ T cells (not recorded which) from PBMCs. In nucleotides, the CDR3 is TGTGCCAGCAGCCCGGTCGGGACATATAATAATTCACCCCTCCACTTT. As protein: CASSPVGTYNNSPLHF.